The clone carrying this TCR beta chain was seen many times. As yet, its antigen is unknown. This sample was taken from a study of blood T cells in healthy people across ages. In the study overall: Template switching retrieved approximately one barcoded beta molecule for each two T cells. Study results and caveats: Age brought a roughly linear fall in TCR beta diversity measured per million T cells.

It was ten milliliters of peripheral blood that were drawn from each donor. Isolation yielded PBMCs, at least 7 million per sample, in every case. A sample-barcoded 5' primer and a J-beta primer mix were used in a second PCR of about 6 to 12 cycles. In TCRdb, the 5' RACE reads were re-called with MiXCR into one record per CDR3 protein. The table includes some 790,000 distinct CDR3 sequences, more than 25% detected once. This CDR3 spans 15 amino acids. Germline V gene lookup returns CDR1 SGHTA and CDR2 FQGNSA. Between the trimmed V and J ends, which lost 1 base and 7 bases, there was a span of 13 bases.

Sequencing input: blood. The TCR sequence derives from an elderly woman in good health. V usage is TRBV7-2 and J usage is TRBJ2-2; D possibly corresponds to TRBD2 (5 bases). This CDR3 is CASSLVRAVGGELFF. The CDR3 nucleotides read TGTGCCAGCAGCTTAGTGAGGGCAGTAGGCGGGGAGCTGTTTTTT. Variable domain in full (rest from reference TRBV7-2 and TRBJ2-2): GAGVSQSPSNKVTEKGKDVELRCDPISGHTALYWYRQSLGQGLEFLIYFQGNSAPDKSGLPSDRFSAERTGGSVSTLTIQRTQQEDSAVYLCASSLVRAVGGELFFGEGSRLTVL.